Presented here are 18 T cell receptor beta chains from one specimen sequenced in a study of identical twins. TCRdb called the 5' RACE reads again in MiXCR, with one record for every CDR3 protein. In the table there are roughly 490,000 distinct CDR3 sequences, roughly an eighth of which are singletons. Separately, the same data were catalogued under a study of yellow fever vaccine responses in identical twins.

Sequencing was performed on CD4+ T cells sorted from blood. The receptors originated from a woman younger than 35 in good health.

The chain couples TRBV7-3 to TRBJ2-3, with D perhaps TRBD1 or TRBD2 (5 bases each). Trimming shortened V by 0 bases and J by 2 bases, and 18 bases separated the two germline ends. CDR3 size: 18 residues. Per germline, CDR1 SGHTA and CDR2 FQGTGA. The chain's CDR3 is CASSLTRAGRGATDTQYF. CDR3 nucleotides: TGTGCCAGCAGCTTAACGCGGGCAGGGAGAGGGGCCACAGATACGCAGTATTTT.

CDR3 bases: TGTGCCAGCTCCGACAGGACGGGAATAGGCTACACCTTC. It specifies CASSDRTGIGYTF. The chain has TRBV7-9 and TRBJ1-2; D might be TRBD1 (6 bases). CDR3 length equals 13 residues. From germline, CDR1 is SEHNR and CDR2 FQNEAQ (reference sequence). V was clipped by 8 bases and J by 8 bases, with 18 bases between them.

This clonotype has only a few counts. The chain has TRBV20-1 and TRBJ2-1, with TRBD1 identical over 10 bases. This CDR3 is 13 amino acids long. The germline V gene has CDR1 DFQATT and CDR2 SNEGSKA (reference sequence). V was clipped by 5 bases and J by 7 bases; unmatched bases: 5. The CDR3 protein is CSAPGQGLNEQFF. As DNA, the CDR3 is TGCAGTGCTCCGGGACAGGGGCTGAATGAGCAGTTCTTC.

This clonotype was counted between two and nine times. This chain uses TRBV18 with TRBJ1-4; D might be TRBD1 (5 bases). Germline V gene lookup returns CDR1 KGHSH and CDR2 LQKENI. CDR3 length: 15 residues. Trimming took 3 bases from V and 7 from J, leaving 15 bases between them. This CDR3 is CASSPGQLGFEKLFF. In DNA, the CDR3 is TGTGCCAGCTCACCGGGGCAACTCGGGTTTGAAAAACTGTTTTTT. Drawing the rest from reference TRBV18 and TRBJ1-4, the complete variable domain is NAGVMQNPRHLVRRRGQEARLRCSPMKGHSHVYWYRQLPEEGLKFMVYLQKENIIDESGMPKERFSAEFPKEGPSILRIQQVVRGDSAAYFCASSPGQLGFEKLFFGSGTQLSVL.

This clonotype was counted only a few times. Here the CDR3 reads CASSLQTTDTQYF. CDR3 nucleotide sequence: TGTGCCAGCAGTTTACAGACCACAGATACGCAGTATTTT. V gene TRBV12-3 or TRBV12-4 combines with J gene TRBJ2-3, with unresolved D. The CDR3 runs to 13 residues. V gave up 2 bases and J gave up 2 bases, with 5 bases separating them.

A few counts support this clonotype. The chain is built from TRBV6-5 and TRBJ2-4, with D possibly matching TRBD2 (6 bases). This CDR3 region has 12 residues. Germline CDR1 MNHEY, CDR2 SVGAGI. The V and J ends lost 4 bases and 7 bases respectively, with 8 bases between them. The DNA of the CDR3 is TGTGCCAGCAGTTCTAGCGTTAACATTCAGTACTTC. Translating it yields CASSSSVNIQYF.

Ten or more counts support this clonotype. This rearrangement joins TRBV29-1 to TRBJ1-1, with no clear D. The germline V gene encodes CDR1 SQVTM and CDR2 ANQGSEA. V lost 4 bases to trimming and J lost 5 bases, with 17 bases between them. CDR3 size: 14 residues. The CDR3 reads CSVGVRDAGTEAFF. In DNA form, the CDR3 reads TGCAGCGTTGGGGTCCGGGATGCCGGGACTGAAGCTTTCTTT.

In its sample, this clonotype was seen many times. The V gene is TRBV12-3 or TRBV12-4, the J gene TRBJ2-5, with 9 bases matching TRBD2. The V gene end was trimmed by 3 bases and the J gene end by 1 base; junction bases not matched to a gene: 6. The CDR3 consists of 16 residues. The CDR3 DNA follows: TGTGCCAGCAGTTTGGCTAGCGGGGTGGGCCAAGAGACCCAGTACTTC. It translates to CASSLASGVGQETQYF.

The chain couples TRBV21-1 to TRBJ2-5; the table's D call, TRBD2, has no DNA check behind it. TRBV21-1 is shown as a pseudogene. This CDR3 region has 15 residues. The DNA of the CDR3 is TGTGCCAGCAGCATCGGACTAGCGGGACGCGAGACCCAGTACTTC. Translation gives CASSIGLAGRETQYF.

This clonotype appeared many times. The gene calls are TRBV4-3 and TRBJ2-7; 8 bases are shared with TRBD2. The CDR3 loop spans 14 amino acids. The germline CDR1 and CDR2 sequences are LGHNA and YSLEER. V lost 5 bases and J lost 0; bases outside the gene matches: 3. CDR3 protein: CASSGGTSSYEQYF. CDR3 DNA sequence: TGCGCCAGCAGCGGCGGGACTAGCTCCTACGAGCAGTACTTC.

V and J are TRBV6-1 and TRBJ2-7, with TRBD2 matching over 7 bases. The CDR3 is made up of 15 amino acids. The germline V gene has CDR1 MNHNS and CDR2 SASEGT. V lost 6 bases and J lost 3; bases outside the gene matches: 11. DNA for the CDR3: TGTGCCAGCAGGGGGGGGAGTAGCGAGGGCTACGAGCAGTACTTC. Translating it yields CASRGGSSEGYEQYF.

The chain links TRBV7-2 to TRBJ1-6; 8 nucleotides align to TRBD1. CDR3 length: 14 amino acids. The J segment lost 10 bases and the V segment lost 1 base, leaving 3 bases of the junction unmatched. Per the germline V gene, CDR1 is SGHTA and CDR2 is FQGNSA. The CDR3 DNA reads as TGTGCCAGCAGCTTAGGCACAGGGGGATCACCCCTCCACTTT. Its translation: CASSLGTGGSPLHF.

This chain connects TRBV12-5 to TRBJ2-1, with D perhaps TRBD1 (5 bases). This CDR3 region has 17 residues. The V gene lost 6 bases and the J gene lost 0 bases, with 18 bases spanning the gap. Germline V gene lookup returns CDR1 LGHNT and CDR2 FRNRAP. The CDR3 loop is CASGNYPTASSYNEQFF. CDR3 nucleotide sequence: TGTGCTAGTGGAAACTACCCGACAGCCAGCTCCTACAATGAGCAGTTCTTC.

The table lists this clonotype with many counts. The chain is built from TRBV24-1 and TRBJ2-2, with TRBD1 matching over 9 bases. The CDR3 has 16 residues. Looked up from germline, CDR1 is KGHDR and CDR2 is SFDVKD. V shed 4 bases, J shed 3 bases, and the junction held 5 bases outside the gene matches. In nucleotides, the CDR3 is TGTGCCACCAGTGACCCGGGACAGGGCGACACCGGGGAGCTGTTTTTT. Translating gives CATSDPGQGDTGELFF.

This clonotype was seen a handful of times. The rearrangement uses TRBV5-1 and TRBJ2-2; D is unresolved. CDR1 and CDR2 from the germline V gene are SGHRS and YFSETQ. The ends were cut back, 1 base at V and 6 bases at J, with 10 bases in the middle. The CDR3 is made up of 14 amino acids. DNA for the CDR3: TGCGCCAGCAGCTTGTTTCCGTCGGCCGGGGAGCTGTTTTTT. Its translation: CASSLFPSAGELFF.

The V and J genes are TRBV29-1 and TRBJ2-2; D gene unclear. Germline CDR1 reads SQVTM; CDR2 reads ANQGSEA. The ends were cut back, 4 bases at V and 1 base at J, with 13 bases in the middle. The CDR3 is 15 residues long. The CDR3 nucleotides are TGCAGCGTTGTACCCTCCGGGCGGAACACCGGGGAGCTGTTTTTT. Translation gives CSVVPSGRNTGELFF.

This clonotype turned up a few times. V usage is TRBV11-2 and J usage is TRBJ2-5; 7 bases agree with TRBD1. Losses at the gene ends were 4 bases for V and 6 bases for J; bases not matched to a gene: 5. Germline V CDR1 and CDR2: SGHAT, FQNNGV. This CDR3 is built from 13 residues. DNA for the CDR3: TGTGCCAGCAGCTCCGACAGGGTGCAGACCCAGTACTTC. Amino acids: CASSSDRVQTQYF.

There are a few counts of this clonotype. V usage is TRBV12-3 or TRBV12-4 and J usage is TRBJ1-5; TRBD1 agrees at 12 bases. V trimming: 5 bases; J trimming: 4 bases; junction bases outside the gene matches: 6. The CDR3 has 16 amino acids. The CDR3 DNA follows: TGTGCCAGCAGTCCCCCGGGACAGGGGGCGAATCAGCCCCAGCATTTT. Encoded protein: CASSPPGQGANQPQHF.